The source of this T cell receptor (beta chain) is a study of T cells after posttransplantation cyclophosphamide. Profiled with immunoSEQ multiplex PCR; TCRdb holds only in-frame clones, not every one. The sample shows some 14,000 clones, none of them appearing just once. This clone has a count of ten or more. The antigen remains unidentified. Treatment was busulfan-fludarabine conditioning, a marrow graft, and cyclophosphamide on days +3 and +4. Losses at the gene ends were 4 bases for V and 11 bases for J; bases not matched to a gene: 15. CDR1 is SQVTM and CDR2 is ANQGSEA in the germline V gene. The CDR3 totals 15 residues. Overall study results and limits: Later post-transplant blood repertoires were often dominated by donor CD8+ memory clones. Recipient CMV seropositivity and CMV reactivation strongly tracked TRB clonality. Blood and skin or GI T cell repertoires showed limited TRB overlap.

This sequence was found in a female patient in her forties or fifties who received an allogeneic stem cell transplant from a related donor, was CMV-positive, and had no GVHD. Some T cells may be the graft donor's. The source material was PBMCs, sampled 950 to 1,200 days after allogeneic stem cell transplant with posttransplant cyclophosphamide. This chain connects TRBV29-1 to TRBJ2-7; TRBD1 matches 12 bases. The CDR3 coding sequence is TGCAGCGTTGTCCTTGCCGGGACAGGGGGCGCGGGGGAGTACTTC. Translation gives CSVVLAGTGGAGEYF.